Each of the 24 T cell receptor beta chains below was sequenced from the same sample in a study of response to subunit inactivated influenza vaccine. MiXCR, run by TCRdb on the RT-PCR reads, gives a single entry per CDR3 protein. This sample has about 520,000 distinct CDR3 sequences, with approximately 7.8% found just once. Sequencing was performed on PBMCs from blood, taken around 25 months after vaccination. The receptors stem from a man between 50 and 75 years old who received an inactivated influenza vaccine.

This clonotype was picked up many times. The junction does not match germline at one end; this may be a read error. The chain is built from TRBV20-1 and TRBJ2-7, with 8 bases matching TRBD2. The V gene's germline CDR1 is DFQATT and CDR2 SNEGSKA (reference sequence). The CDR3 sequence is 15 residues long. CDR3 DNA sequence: TGCAGTGCGCCTTCCGGGGGGGGACAAAACTACCAGCAGTACTTC. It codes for CSAPSGGGQNYQQYF.

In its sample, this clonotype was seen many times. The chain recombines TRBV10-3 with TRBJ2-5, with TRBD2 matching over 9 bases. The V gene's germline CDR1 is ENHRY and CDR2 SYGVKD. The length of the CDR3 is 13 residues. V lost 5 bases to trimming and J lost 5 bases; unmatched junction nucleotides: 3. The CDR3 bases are TGTGCCATCAGTATAGCGGGAGATGAGACCCAGTACTTC. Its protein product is CAISIAGDETQYF.

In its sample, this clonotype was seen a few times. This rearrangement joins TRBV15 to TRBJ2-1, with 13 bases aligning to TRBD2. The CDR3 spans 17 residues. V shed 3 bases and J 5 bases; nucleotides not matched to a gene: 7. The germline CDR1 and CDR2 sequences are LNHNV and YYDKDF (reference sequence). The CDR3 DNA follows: TGTGCCACCAGCAGCTGGACTAGCGGGAGTAACAACAATGAGCAGTTCTTC. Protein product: CATSSWTSGSNNNEQFF.

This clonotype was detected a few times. The CDR3 is CASSQAPGQGSSTEAFF. CDR3 bases: TGCGCCAGCAGCCAAGCCCCGGGACAGGGGTCTAGCACTGAAGCTTTCTTT. V gene TRBV5-1 combines with J gene TRBJ1-1; 10 nucleotides agree with TRBD1. The germline CDR1 and CDR2 sequences are SGHRS and YFSETQ. Trimming took 4 bases from V and 4 from J; bases not matched to a gene: 13. This CDR3 has 17 amino acids.

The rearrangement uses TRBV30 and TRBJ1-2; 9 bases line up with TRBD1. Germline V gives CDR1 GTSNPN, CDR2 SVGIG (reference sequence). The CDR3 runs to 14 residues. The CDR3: CATTGGGKNYGYTF. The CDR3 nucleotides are TGTGCTACTACAGGGGGCGGAAAAAACTATGGCTACACCTTC. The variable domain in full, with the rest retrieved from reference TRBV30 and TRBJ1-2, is SQTIHQWPATLVQPVGSPLSLECTVEGTSNPNLYWYRQAAGRGLQLLFYSVGIGQISSEVPQNLSASRPQDRQFILSSKKLLLSDSGFYLCATTGGGKNYGYTFGSGTRLTVV.

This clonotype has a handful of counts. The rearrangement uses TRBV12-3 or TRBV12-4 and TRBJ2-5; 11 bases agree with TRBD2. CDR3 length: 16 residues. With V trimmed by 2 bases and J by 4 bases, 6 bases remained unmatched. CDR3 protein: CASSLLAGGSGETQYF. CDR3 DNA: TGTGCCAGCAGTTTACTAGCGGGAGGTAGCGGAGAGACCCAGTACTTC.

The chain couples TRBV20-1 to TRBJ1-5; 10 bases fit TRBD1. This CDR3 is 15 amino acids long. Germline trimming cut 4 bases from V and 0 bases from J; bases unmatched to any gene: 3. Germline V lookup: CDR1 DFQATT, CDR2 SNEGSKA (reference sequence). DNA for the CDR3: TGCAGTGCTACTAGGACAGGGGGTAGCAATCAGCCCCAGCATTTT. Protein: CSATRTGGSNQPQHF.

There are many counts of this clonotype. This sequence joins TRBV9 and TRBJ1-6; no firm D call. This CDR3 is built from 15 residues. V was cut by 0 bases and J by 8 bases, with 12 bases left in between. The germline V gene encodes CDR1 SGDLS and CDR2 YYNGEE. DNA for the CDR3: TGTGCCAGCAGCGTAGGCCCGGGCTACGATTCACCCCTCCACTTT. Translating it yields CASSVGPGYDSPLHF.

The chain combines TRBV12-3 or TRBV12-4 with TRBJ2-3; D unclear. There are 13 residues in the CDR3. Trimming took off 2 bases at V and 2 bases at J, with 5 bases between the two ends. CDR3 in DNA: TGTGCCAGCAGTTTACGGCTCACAGATACGCAGTATTTT. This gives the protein CASSLRLTDTQYF.

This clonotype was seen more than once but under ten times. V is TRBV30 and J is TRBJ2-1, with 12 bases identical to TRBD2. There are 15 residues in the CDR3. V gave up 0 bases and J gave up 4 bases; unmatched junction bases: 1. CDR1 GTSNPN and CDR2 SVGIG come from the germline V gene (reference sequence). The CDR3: CAWSVGTSGYNEQFF. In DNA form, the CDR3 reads TGTGCCTGGAGTGTAGGGACTAGCGGGTACAATGAGCAGTTCTTC.

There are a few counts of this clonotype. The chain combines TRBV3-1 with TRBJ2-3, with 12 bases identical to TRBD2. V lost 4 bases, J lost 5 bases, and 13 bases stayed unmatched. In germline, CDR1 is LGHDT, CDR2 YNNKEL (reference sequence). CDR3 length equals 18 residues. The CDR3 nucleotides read TGTGCCAGCAGCCCCTTATCTCGACTAGCGGGAGTGTTAGATACGCAGTATTTT. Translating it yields CASSPLSRLAGVLDTQYF.

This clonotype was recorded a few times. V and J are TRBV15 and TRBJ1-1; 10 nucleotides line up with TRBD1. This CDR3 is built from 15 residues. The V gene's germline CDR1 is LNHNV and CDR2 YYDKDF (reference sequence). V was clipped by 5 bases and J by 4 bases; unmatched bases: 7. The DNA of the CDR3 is TGTGCCACCAGCTCCGGGACAGGGGTGGCCACTGAAGCTTTCTTT. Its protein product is CATSSGTGVATEAFF. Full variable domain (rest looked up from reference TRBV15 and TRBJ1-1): DAMVIQNPRYQVTQFGKPVTLSCSQTLNHNVMYWYQQKSSQAPKLLFHYYDKDFNNEADTPDNFQSRRPNTSFCFLDIRSPGLGDTAMYLCATSSGTGVATEAFFGQGTRLTVV.

CDR3 DNA sequence: TGTGCCAGCAGCCCGGGACTAGCGGGGGGTCTCACAGATACGCAGTATTTT. Its translation: CASSPGLAGGLTDTQYF. This chain links TRBV9 with TRBJ2-3, with TRBD2 identical over 15 bases. V lost 4 bases to trimming and J lost 2 bases; unmatched junction nucleotides: 5. This CDR3 has 17 residues. Germline V gives CDR1 SGDLS, CDR2 YYNGEE.

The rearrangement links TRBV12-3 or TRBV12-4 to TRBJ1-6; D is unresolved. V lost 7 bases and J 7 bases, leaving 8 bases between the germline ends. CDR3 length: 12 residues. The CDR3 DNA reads TGTGCCAGCACAGGACCAAATTCACCCCTCCACTTT. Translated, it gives CASTGPNSPLHF.

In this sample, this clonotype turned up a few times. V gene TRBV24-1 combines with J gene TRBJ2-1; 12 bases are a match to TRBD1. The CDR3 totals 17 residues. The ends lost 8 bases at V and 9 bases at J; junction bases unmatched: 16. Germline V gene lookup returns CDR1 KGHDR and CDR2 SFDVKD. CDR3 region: CATISRPRDRGLREQFF. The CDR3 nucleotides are TGTGCCACCATATCCCGTCCACGGGACAGGGGGCTTCGTGAGCAGTTCTTC.

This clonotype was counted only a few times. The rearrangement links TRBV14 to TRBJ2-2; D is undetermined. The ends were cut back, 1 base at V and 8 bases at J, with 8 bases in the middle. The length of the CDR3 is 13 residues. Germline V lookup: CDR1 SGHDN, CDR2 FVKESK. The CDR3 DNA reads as TGTGCCAGCAGCCAAGTACTGCAGGGGGAGCTGTTTTTT. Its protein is CASSQVLQGELFF.

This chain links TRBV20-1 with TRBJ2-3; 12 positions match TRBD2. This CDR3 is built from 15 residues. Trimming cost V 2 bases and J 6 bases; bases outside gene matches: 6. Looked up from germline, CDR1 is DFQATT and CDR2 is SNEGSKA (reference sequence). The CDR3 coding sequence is TGCAGTGCTAGATCGACTAGCGGGAGAATTGATACGCAGTATTTT. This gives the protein CSARSTSGRIDTQYF.

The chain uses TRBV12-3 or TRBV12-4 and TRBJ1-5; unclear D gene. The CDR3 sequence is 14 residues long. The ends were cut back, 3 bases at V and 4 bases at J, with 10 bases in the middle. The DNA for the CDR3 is TGTGCCAGCAGTTTCGGCAGAAGGAATCAGCCCCAGCATTTT. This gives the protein CASSFGRRNQPQHF.

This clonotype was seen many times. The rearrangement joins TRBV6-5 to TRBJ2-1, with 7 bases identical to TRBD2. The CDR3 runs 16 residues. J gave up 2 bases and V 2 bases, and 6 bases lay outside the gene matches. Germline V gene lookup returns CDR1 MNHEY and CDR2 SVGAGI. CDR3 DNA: TGTGCCAGCAGTTACGGGGGGAGGGGTGCCTACAATGAGCAGTTCTTC. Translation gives CASSYGGRGAYNEQFF.

The CDR3 is CASNANAQQETQYF. CDR3 DNA sequence: TGTGCCAGCAATGCAAACGCCCAACAAGAGACCCAGTACTTC. The gene calls are TRBV28 and TRBJ2-5; D remains ambiguous. Between the trimmed V and J ends, which lost 7 bases and 2 bases, there was a span of 14 bases. CDR1 is MDHEN and CDR2 is SYDVKM in the germline V gene. The CDR3 sequence is 14 residues long. Drawing the rest from reference TRBV28 and TRBJ2-5, the complete variable domain is DVKVTQSSRYLVKRTGEKVFLECVQDMDHENMFWYRQDPGLGLRLIYFSYDVKMKEKGDIPEGYSVSREKKERFSLILESASTNQTSMYLCASNANAQQETQYFGPGTRLLVL.

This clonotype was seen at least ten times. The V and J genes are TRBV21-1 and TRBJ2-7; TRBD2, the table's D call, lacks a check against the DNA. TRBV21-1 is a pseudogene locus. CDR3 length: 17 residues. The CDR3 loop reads CASSTLPLAGVRNEQYF. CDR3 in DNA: TGTGCCAGCAGCACCCTACCACTAGCGGGAGTAAGAAACGAGCAGTACTTC.

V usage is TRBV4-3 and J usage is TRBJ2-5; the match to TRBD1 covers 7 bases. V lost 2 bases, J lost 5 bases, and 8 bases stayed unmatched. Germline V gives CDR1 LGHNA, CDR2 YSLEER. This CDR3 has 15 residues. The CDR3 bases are TGCGCCAGCAGCCAAAGAGGGGGCAGGGAGGAGACCCAGTACTTC. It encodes CASSQRGGREETQYF.

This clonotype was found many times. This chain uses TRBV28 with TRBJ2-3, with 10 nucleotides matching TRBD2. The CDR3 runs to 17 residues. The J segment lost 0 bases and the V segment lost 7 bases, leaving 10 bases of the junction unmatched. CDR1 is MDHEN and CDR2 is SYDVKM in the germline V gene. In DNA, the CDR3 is TGTGCCAGCAATAAGCGGGGGGGCCCCCCCAGCACAGATACGCAGTATTTT. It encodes CASNKRGGPPSTDTQYF.

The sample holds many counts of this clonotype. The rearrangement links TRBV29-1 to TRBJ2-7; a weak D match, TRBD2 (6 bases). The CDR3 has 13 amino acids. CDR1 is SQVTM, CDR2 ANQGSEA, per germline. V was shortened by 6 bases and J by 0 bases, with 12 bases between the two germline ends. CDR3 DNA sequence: TGCAGCGTGTCCGGGACTGTCTCCTACGAGCAGTACTTC. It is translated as CSVSGTVSYEQYF.